Sequencing of this T cell receptor (beta chain) was carried out in a study of cytomegalovirus exposure and HLA in healthy donors (dated by TCRdb to 2015 to 2018). Describing the broader study: In an earlier analysis of several hundred of the donors, 250 to 350 Gb of sequence data and approximately 120 million unique TCR beta sequences from about 179 million T cells were reported. Roughly 300 gigabases of sequencing data and roughly 90 million unique TCR sequences were included in an early release covering 500 to 750 HLA-typed donors. The genetic ancestry cluster associated with self-reported Caucasian donors included roughly 84% of the 300 to 450 genotyped donors. The study was designed to test whether signatures of past pathogen exposure could be identified by cataloging public T cell receptors. The study profiled the T cell repertoires of 500 to 800 subjects by immunosequencing and related them to cytomegalovirus serostatus. Besides the first cohort of 666 subjects, a separate validation cohort made up of roughly 120 different subjects was used. High-throughput TCR immunosequencing, statistical association of individual TCRs with disease status, and machine learning were combined to predict cytomegalovirus infection status. In a later analysis, previously published TCR beta repertoires from about 670 donors were re-analyzed and high-resolution HLA genotyping was added so that TCR occurrence patterns could be studied. Rather than using new phenotypic data, the later analysis identified candidate immune exposures from TCR beta sequences and from how often those sequences occurred across donors. In an earlier analysis of several hundred of the donors, high-throughput TCR beta sequencing was used to judge whether each TCR beta V gene segment behaved as functional or pseudogenic. Donor age, sex, ethnicity and CMV serostatus were collected together with the repertoire data. A later genetic analysis took genome-wide SNP genotypes for about 65% of the roughly 670 donors and used that subset as a discovery cohort. All discovery cohort repertoires had been generated using a single sequencing platform. HLA typing included class I and class II loci at four-digit resolution. The number of typed donors differed by locus: about 620-640 for A, B, C, DRB1 and DQB1; 500 to 550 for DQA1; approximately 610 for DPA1; and some 470 for DPB1. Five DR-DQ haplotypes were treated as single units for association and clustering because of strong linkage in the cohort. Among a few hundred genotyped donors of the cohort, an average of 235,054 unique TCR beta nucleotide sequences were sequenced per donor, roughly 18% of them non-productive.

Concerning this clone itself: Its antigen is currently not known. Base qualities are missing; no much larger clone stands one base away.

The cohort consisted of more than 650 healthy bone marrow donors. All cohort members were sampled while nominally healthy, although unrecorded immune exposures were likely present. The donor was CMV seronegative and belonged to the group of roughly 330 seronegative cohort members. Every donor gave a peripheral blood sample, and the peripheral blood mononuclear cells from that sample were used for TCR beta sequencing. The Qiagen DNeasy Blood Extraction Kit was used to extract genomic DNA from the blood cell samples. The trim is 4 bases for V and 4 bases for J, with a gap of 18 bases between the germline ends. From the cysteine through the phenylalanine, the CDR3 covers 16 amino acids. Just CDR3 DNA is preserved here, 48 bases in frame from base 1. Taken from the germline V gene, the CDR1 and CDR2 loops are SGHDT and YYEEEE. What the research found in general, with its limitations: In a later analysis, the rate of TCR association differed among HLA loci, with DRB1 alleles having the most associated TCRs and HLA-C alleles having the fewest. Linkage disequilibrium might explain the correlated functional status among segregating V segments, but an unknown experimental factor could not be excluded. Most TCR sequences were observed very rarely across donors, whereas some public TCRs were present in many individuals. Because counts were too low, seventeen rarely observed V segments, including chromosome 9 orphons, were excluded from the earlier analysis of around 590 of the donors. A further reported finding was that TCR beta sequences accurately predicted the HLA-A and HLA-B alleles for most subjects in the first cohort. Cytomegalovirus status was reported to be diagnosed by the classifier with high specificity and sensitivity in both the original and validation cohorts. Most CMV-associated TCR beta chains appeared to be HLA-restricted in a later analysis, and the HLA associations seemed to be driven largely by CMV exposure. According to the authors, the approach could potentially be generalized to other disease states and immunological phenotypes. Strong co-occurrence of HLA alleles, especially DR and DQ, made assigning TCR associations to individual alleles difficult. The only immune exposure information available for the cohort was CMV serostatus. The study listed 170 or so TCR beta chains as associated with cytomegalovirus. Because HLA typing was unavailable for some donors at each locus, only the typed subset was used in association tests. The cohort was sequenced for TCR beta chains only, and without alpha or paired-chain data the features that could be detected were limited. Compared with the roughly 670-donor mean, donors in an Asian-associated ancestry cluster had fewer N-insertions in productive TCRs, according to a later genetic analysis. The 87-base-pair reads could not distinguish some IMGT-functional V segments, including TRBV6-2 and TRBV6-3, so those segments were excluded. Compared with equally common non-associated chains, HLA-associated TCR beta chains in a later analysis were more clonally expanded and had lower generation probabilities. The presence/absence analyses assumed that sequencing depth was roughly uniform across donors, and that assumption may not be true. A cluster of highly shared sequence variants was judged likely to represent a technical artifact of the sequencing pipeline. In a later analysis, 16,951 TCR beta sequences were associated with specific HLA alleles at a false discovery rate of 0.05. In a later analysis, several top co-occurrence clusters were reported to appear linked to parvovirus B19, influenza, CMV and Epstein-Barr virus. Broadly in line with IMGT annotations, most TCR beta V segments showed up in productive rearrangements about 87% or about 30% of the time in an earlier analysis of 450 to 600 of the donors. In vitro tests confirmed that three of the cytomegalovirus-associated TCR beta chains recognize cytomegalovirus antigens. A later genetic analysis associated a missense DCLRE1C variant with V-gene and J-gene trimming of TCR beta chains, and an independent cohort replicated the association.

Libraries were made using the immunoSEQ multiplex PCR assay. A mixture of 60 forward primers for TCR Vbeta segments and 13 reverse primers for TCR Jbeta segments was used in the multiplex PCR. A multiplex PCR assay on genomic DNA amplified the CDR3 region of rearranged TCR beta genes. On the Illumina HiSeq System, the amplified TCR beta libraries were sequenced as 87-base-pair reads. The original pipeline was this. Across the 700 or so repertoires, a later analysis counted 80 million or so unique TCR beta chains, 9 million to 14 million of which were shared by at least two donors. Raw reads were error-corrected and collapsed into unique sequences by a nearest-neighbor algorithm in which closely related sequences were merged to remove PCR and sequencing errors. CDR3 sequences were aligned to IMGT reference sequences to assign V, D and J gene segments. For a sequence to be retained, at least a six-nucleotide match to both a V gene segment and a J gene segment was required. Rearrangements were classified as productive when the CDR3 lacked stop codons and remained in frame with V and J, and all other rearrangements were classified as non-productive. CDR3 was defined by IMGT convention, running from the second conserved V-encoded cysteine to the conserved J-encoded phenylalanine. Sequences without an unambiguous match to a single V gene segment were excluded from the earlier analysis of approximately 600 of the donors. An earlier analysis of 587 of the donors classified V segments as functional when productive rearrangements were above 56.7% and as segregating when the standard deviation between donors was above 5%. A statistical classification framework was developed to diagnose cytomegalovirus status using the catalog of TCR beta chain sequences. A later analysis assigned V and J genes by comparing TCR nucleotide sequences with IMGT/GENE-DB human TR gene sequences. A later analysis assigned CDR3 sequences and most-parsimonious VDJ recombination scenarios with the TCRdist pipeline. A later analysis defined each TCR beta chain by its CDR3 amino acid sequence plus V-gene family, and excluded reads lacking a unique V-gene family. As a way to deal with suspected cross-contamination and a sequencing artifact, a later analysis dropped 640 or so nucleotide sequences that were highly shared and had low generation probability. For each public chain, a later analysis derived a clonal expansion index from normalized ranks of inferred template counts within each repertoire. Generation probabilities in a later analysis came from a VDJ recombination model fitted to out-of-frame rearrangements, and those results were checked against IGoR. In a later analysis, TCR-TCR, TCR-HLA and TCR-CMV co-occurrence was scored with hypergeometric tests, and a repertoire-size bias correction was applied to TCR pairs. To estimate false discovery rates, a later analysis permuted the HLA or CMV assignments 20 times. In a later analysis, co-occurring TCRs were grouped using DBSCAN, and TCRdist sequence similarity was added for clustering within HLA-allele-positive subsets. Repertoires with fewer than 30,000 or more than 120,000 public chains, plus five repertoires with anomalous nucleotide sharing, were excluded from co-occurrence clustering. TCRdb retrieved this table from immuneACCESS and kept in-frame rearrangements only. Not all clones are present; in checked studies, unresolved V genes account for under half, and no reason is known for the remainder. V, J and clone size derive from that table, while D and trimming were established from the DNA sequence. This sample comprises around 130,000 clones, around 70% of them detected only once. Roughly 3.1% of the sample lies in the top ten.

The chain joins TRBV5-6 to TRBJ2-1, with TRBD2 as a weak D call on 6 bases. The TCR sequence derives from a young man in good health and CMV-seronegative. Specimen: PBMCs. In nucleotide form, the sequence is TGTGCCAGCAGCCCTAGAGCCAGCGGGTTATACAATGAGCAGTTCTTC. Its translation is CASSPRASGLYNEQFF.